The entry below describes one T cell receptor beta chain. No antigen is known for it. TCRdb's table, derived via immunoSEQ multiplex PCR, lists solely in-frame clones and lacks some. The sample comprises some 51,000 clones, 80% to 90% of which are singletons, and around half rests with the top ten. These data come from a study of OX40 agonist ivuxolimab in advanced cancers. Overall study context: Patient treatment consisted of intravenous ivuxolimab administration every 2 weeks at 0.01 to 10 mg/kg. Melanoma, hepatocellular carcinoma, head and neck or renal cell cancer occurred in dose-escalation patients. Of the participants, approximately 38% had some prior anti-PD-1, anti-PD-L1 or anti-CTLA-4 therapy, which was allowed. General study results and limits: Among the lowest levels of clonal expansion were found in partial responders at 0.1-3.0 mg/kg.

In germline, CDR1 is ENHRY, CDR2 SYGVKD. Trimming stripped 4 bases from V and 2 bases from J, with 15 bases between. The CDR3 runs to 15 residues. The input for sequencing was CD4+ or CD8+ T cells sorted from blood, taken in a trial of the OX40 agonist ivuxolimab. The sequence derives from an adult with an advanced solid tumor such as melanoma, head and neck, liver or kidney cancer. The chain carries TRBV10-3 and TRBJ2-7; a weak D match, TRBD1 (6 bases). The CDR3, as DNA: TGTGCCATCAGTGCCCGGACAGTCCAGGCCTACGAGCAGTACTTC. This codes for CAISARTVQAYEQYF.